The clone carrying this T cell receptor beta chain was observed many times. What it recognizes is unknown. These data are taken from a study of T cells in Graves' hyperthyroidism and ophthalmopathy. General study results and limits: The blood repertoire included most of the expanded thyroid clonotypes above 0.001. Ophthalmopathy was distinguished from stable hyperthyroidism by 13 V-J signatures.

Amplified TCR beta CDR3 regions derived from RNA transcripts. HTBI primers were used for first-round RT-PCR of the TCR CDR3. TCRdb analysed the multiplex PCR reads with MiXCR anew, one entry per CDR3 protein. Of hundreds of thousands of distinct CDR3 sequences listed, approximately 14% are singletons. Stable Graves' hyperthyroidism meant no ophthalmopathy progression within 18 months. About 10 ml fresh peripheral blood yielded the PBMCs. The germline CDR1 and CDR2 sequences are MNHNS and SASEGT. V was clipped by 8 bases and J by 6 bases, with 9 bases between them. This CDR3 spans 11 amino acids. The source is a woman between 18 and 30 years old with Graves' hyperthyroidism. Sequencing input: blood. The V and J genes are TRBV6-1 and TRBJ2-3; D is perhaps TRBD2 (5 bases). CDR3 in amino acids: CASGIADTQYF. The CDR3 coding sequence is TGTGCCAGCGGGATAGCGGATACGCAGTATTTT.